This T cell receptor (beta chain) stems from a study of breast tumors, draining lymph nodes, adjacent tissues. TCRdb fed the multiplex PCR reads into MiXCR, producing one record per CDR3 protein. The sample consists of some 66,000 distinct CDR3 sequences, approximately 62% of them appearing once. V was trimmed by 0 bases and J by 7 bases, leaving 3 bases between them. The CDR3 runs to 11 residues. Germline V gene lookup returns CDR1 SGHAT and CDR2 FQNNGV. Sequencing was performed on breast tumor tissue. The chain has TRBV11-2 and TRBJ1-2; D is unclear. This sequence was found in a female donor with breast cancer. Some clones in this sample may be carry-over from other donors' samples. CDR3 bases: TGTGCCAGCAGCTTAGATAGTGGCTACACCTTC. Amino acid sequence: CASSLDSGYTF.